This T cell receptor (beta chain) was retrieved from a study of shared clonotypes between healthy human individuals. Study-level results: Naive subsets, compared against memory subsets, generally had larger estimated richness values. With a few donors compared, roughly 5% of naive CD4 clonotypes were shared.

This clone was seen repeatedly, ten times or more. Its antigen is not identified. Method: immunoSEQ multiplex PCR; TCRdb's copy keeps in-frame clones and lacks some. The sample yields some 1 million clones, roughly 75% seen once. The clonotype comes from a man in his late teens or twenties in good health. Sequencing was done on a sample of memory CD4+ T cells sorted from blood. The subset was: CD45RA-negative fraction.

CDR3 in DNA: TGTGCCAGCACGGGGCGGGACAGGGGTAGGAATGAGCAGTTCTTC. It translates to CASTGRDRGRNEQFF. The rearrangement links TRBV2 to TRBJ2-1; TRBD1 aligns across 10 bases. Germline-derived CDR1 and CDR2 are SNHLY and FYNNEI. The CDR3 spans 15 residues. The junction had 10 bases not matched to a gene; V was cut back by 7 bases and J by 7 bases.